This record concerns one TCR beta chain sequence. The target of this receptor is not known. Base qualities were left out, and no much larger clone turns up one base away. From the cysteine up to the phenylalanine, the CDR3 has a length of 11 residues. Of all the DNA, just the CDR3 is kept, 33 bases in frame from base 1. As encoded in the germline V gene (reference sequence), CDR1 is GTSNPN while CDR2 is SVGIG. A distance of 9 bases separates the germline ends of V and J, which lose 4 bases and 8 bases respectively. The data belong to a study of T-cell memory formation after mild COVID-19 (dated by TCRdb to the early 2020s). For the study in its entirety: TCR sequence clusters from the two donors were found to be largely donor specific. T-cell clones expanding and contracting after mild COVID-19 in a couple of donors were tracked by longitudinal TCRalpha and TCRbeta repertoire sequencing. The cohort comprised two young, previously healthy adult volunteers, one female and one male.

The sequencer listed for this sample is Illumina NovaSeq 6000. TCRalpha and TCRbeta cDNA libraries were constructed by 5'RACE with constant-segment primers, with sample barcodes and unique molecular identifiers being introduced. RNA was extracted from every sample with Trizol reagent. Libraries were amplified in two PCR steps, with a second sample barcode and Illumina TruSeq adapters added in the second step. The libraries were sequenced on an Illumina NovaSeq using 2 x 150 bp paired-end reads. The paper's data handling went like this. Reads were demultiplexed and collapsed into UMI-guided consensus sequences with migec v1.2.7. Using mixcr v2.1.11, the UMI consensuses were aligned to TRA and TRB V and J templates and assembled into clonotypes. A clonotype was counted as expanded or contracted only if both edgeR and NoisET called the change significant, with noise models trained on biological replicates. edgeR calls used a false discovery rate-adjusted p below 0.01 and a log2 fold-change threshold of 1. As an exploratory analysis of dynamics, PCA with hierarchical clustering was applied to max-normalized trajectories of the 1000 most abundant clonotypes. Separately sequenced CD4+ and CD8+ repertoires were used to assign the CD4 or CD8 phenotype of responding clones. TCRdb cleaned the public reads at Q25 with fastp, built clones with MiXCR and kept in-frame beta chains. All rows with the same CDR3 protein become a single entry with the most common DNA and genes. The V and J calls come from TCRdb's annotation, not from the publication. The sample contains roughly 400,000 distinct CDR3 sequences, roughly a quarter of them found a single time. Of the sample, around 9% falls within the top ten clones.

Ficoll-Paque density gradient centrifugation was the method used to isolate PBMCs. The investigation overall reported the following: Contracting CD4+ clones appeared mostly in the CM and EM memory subsets, whereas CD8+ clones were enriched in EMRA. SARS-CoV-2 specificity was not confirmed for the second-wave clones peaking on day 37. Some responding clones were detected in pre-infection memory, suggesting pre-existing cross-reactive memory T cells joined the SARS-CoV-2 response. From day 15 to 85, contracting clones showed balanced CD4/CD8 phenotypes, whereas a second wave of clones that expanded from day 15 to 37 leaned towards CD4+. The study covered only a couple of mild cases, and larger cohorts including severe cases with pre-infection samples were considered necessary.

The TCR comes from an adult woman who had mild COVID-19 (a few samples of this study predate the infection). The sample titles of this study are shuffled in the database, so cell type and time point are left out; the donor was told from shared clones. Rearrangement joined TRBV30 to TRBJ2-1; the D gene cannot be resolved reliably. The specimen was PBMCs or a T cell subset sorted from them (not recorded which). The nucleotide sequence is TGTGCCTGGAATTTTGGGGATGAGCAGTTCTTC. This gives the protein CAWNFGDEQFF.